These 20 T cell receptor beta chains originate from one sample sequenced in a study of T cells in Graves' hyperthyroidism and ophthalmopathy. Using RNA transcripts as the source, TCR beta CDR3 regions were amplified. RT-PCR in the first round (using the HTBI primer set) targeted the TCR CDR3. From the multiplex PCR reads, TCRdb called clonotypes with MiXCR, one entry per CDR3 protein. Here the sample spans 75,000 to 100,000 distinct CDR3 sequences, 51% being singletons. Sequences were obtained from blood. The receptors stem from a woman aged 40 to 50 with Graves' hyperthyroidism.

This clonotype was observed at least ten times. The J gene is TRBJ1-3, the V gene TRBV6-1; no clear D. There are 14 residues in the CDR3. From germline, CDR1 is MNHNS and CDR2 SASEGT. Trimming cost V 2 bases and J 0 bases, with 5 bases left between them. CDR3 sequence: CASSELASGNTIYF. The CDR3 region has the DNA TGTGCCAGCAGTGAACTGGCCTCTGGAAACACCATATATTTT.

The chain employs TRBV29-1 and TRBJ1-1; 7 bases agree with TRBD1. CDR3 size: 12 residues. Germline values: CDR1 SQVTM, CDR2 ANQGSEA. V shed 4 bases and J 8 bases; nucleotides not matched to a gene: 7. The CDR3 loop reads CSVGGGAGEAFF. The DNA for the CDR3 is TGCAGCGTTGGAGGGGGCGCTGGGGAAGCTTTCTTT.

This clonotype turned up a few times. The chain combines TRBV7-9 with TRBJ2-2, with 7 bases that match TRBD1. Germline values: CDR1 SEHNR, CDR2 FQNEAQ (reference sequence). This CDR3 is 16 amino acids long. J was trimmed by 3 bases and V by 5 bases; bases with no gene match: 9. As DNA, the CDR3 is TGTGCCAGCAGCCCTTACCGGGACAGTGACACCGGGGAGCTGTTTTTT. Translation: CASSPYRDSDTGELFF.

Ten or more counts support this clonotype. This chain links TRBV20-1 with TRBJ1-1, with D maybe TRBD1 (6 bases). V lost 6 bases, J lost 1 base, and 12 bases lay in between. There are 13 residues in the CDR3. Germline CDR1 and CDR2: DFQATT and SNEGSKA (reference sequence). Here the CDR3 reads CSASGDPNTEAFF. CDR3 coding DNA: TGCAGTGCCTCAGGGGACCCGAACACTGAAGCTTTCTTT.

The chain combines TRBV7-2 with TRBJ2-3; 9 bases agree with TRBD1. J gave up 14 bases and V 1 base, and 4 bases lay outside the gene matches. The CDR3 is 12 residues long. In germline, CDR1 is SGHTA, CDR2 FQGNSA. The CDR3 nucleotides are TGTGCCAGCAGCTTAGGGGACAGGGTTTGGTATTTT. Its protein is CASSLGDRVWYF.

The chain links TRBV7-8 to TRBJ1-2; no definite D call. The CDR3 is made up of 13 amino acids. CDR1 SGHVS and CDR2 FQNEAQ come from the germline V gene. V was clipped by 2 bases and J by 3 bases, with 7 bases between them. CDR3 residues: CASSLWQHYGYTF. CDR3 sequence (DNA): TGTGCCAGCAGCTTATGGCAGCACTATGGCTACACCTTC.

This clonotype was detected a few times. This rearrangement joins TRBV7-2 to TRBJ2-7; the match to TRBD1 covers 7 bases. Germline V gene data show CDR1 as SGHTA and CDR2 as FQGNSA. CDR3 length: 14 amino acids. J lost 2 bases, V lost 6 bases, and 7 bases had no gene match. The CDR3 DNA follows: TGTGCCAGCAGTCACAACAGGGGACCCTACGAGCAGTACTTC. It is translated as CASSHNRGPYEQYF.

The chain combines TRBV7-9 with TRBJ1-2, with D possibly being TRBD1 (6 bases). The CDR3 covers 17 residues. The germline V and J ends were trimmed by 3 bases and 2 bases, with 19 bases remaining between them. CDR1 is SEHNR and CDR2 is FQNEAQ in the germline V gene (reference sequence). CDR3: CASSFVNTGGGNYGYTF. DNA for the CDR3: TGTGCCAGCAGCTTTGTCAACACCGGGGGCGGGAACTATGGCTACACCTTC.

This clonotype was seen ten or more times. This chain uses TRBV7-2 with TRBJ2-7; 10 bases are shared with TRBD2. Germline lookup yields CDR1 SGHTA and CDR2 FQGNSA. V gave up 1 base and J gave up 3 bases; unmatched junction bases: 0. This CDR3 comprises 14 residues. CDR3 region: CASSLGLAGYEQYF. For the CDR3, the DNA is TGTGCCAGCAGCTTAGGACTAGCGGGCTACGAGCAGTACTTC.

The chain couples TRBV7-3 to TRBJ2-1; no reliable D call. The CDR3 runs 15 residues. The V and J ends lost 0 bases and 2 bases respectively, with 8 bases between them. Germline V gives CDR1 SGHTA, CDR2 FQGTGA. The CDR3 DNA reads as TGTGCCAGCAGCTTAACGTTAAGCCCCTACAATGAGCAGTTCTTC. This translates into CASSLTLSPYNEQFF.

This rearrangement joins TRBV28 to TRBJ2-7; 12 bases match TRBD2. Germline CDR1 reads MDHEN; CDR2 reads SYDVKM. The length of the CDR3 is 15 residues. V gave up 6 bases and J gave up 5 bases; unmatched junction bases: 8. The CDR3 nucleotides read TGTGCCAGCAGAGTTACTAGCGGGAGGTGGCACGAGCAGTACTTC. Translation: CASRVTSGRWHEQYF.

As concerns this clonotype: The conserved closing phenylalanine or tryptophan is absent in this CDR3, likely reflecting a read error. Because the CDR3's place on the DNA is in doubt, the DNA is left out and the CDR3 is given as listed by TCRdb. This CDR3 is CASSQERI. The J gene is TRBJ2-7, the V gene TRBV4-1. The CDR3 has 8 amino acids, counting both end residues. Germline-derived CDR1 and CDR2 are MGHRA and YSYEKL.

For this clonotype: Because the CDR3 is missing its conserved closing phenylalanine or tryptophan, this is likely a read error. The chain has TRBV7-9 and TRBJ1-2; TRBD1 might be the D (6 bases). Trimming pared 4 bases from V and 4 bases from J, leaving 13 bases between. Germline V gives CDR1 SEHNR, CDR2 FQNEAQ (reference sequence). The CDR3 is made up of 14 amino acids. The chain's CDR3 is CASSSRGQVYGYTL. The CDR3 nucleotides read TGTGCCAGCAGCTCGAGGGGACAAGTCTATGGCTACACCCTC.

This clonotype occurred once. The V gene is TRBV29-1, the J gene TRBJ2-7; TRBD1 agrees at 10 bases. The CDR3 length is 14 residues. From germline, CDR1 is SQVTM and CDR2 ANQGSEA. Unmatched junction bases numbered 8, after V lost 4 bases and J lost 5 bases. The CDR3 is CSVVPGTGDNEQYF. The CDR3 coding sequence is TGCAGCGTTGTTCCTGGGACAGGGGACAACGAGCAGTACTTC.

V and J are TRBV12-3 or TRBV12-4 and TRBJ2-3; D assignment may be TRBD1 or TRBD2 (5 bases each). The CDR3 has 15 amino acids. V lost 5 bases, J lost 1 base, and 13 bases lay in between. In DNA, the CDR3 is TGTGCCAGCAGTGAGATGGGACCGCGCACAGATACGCAGTATTTT. Translating gives CASSEMGPRTDTQYF.

The sample holds many counts of this clonotype. The rearrangement uses TRBV12-3 or TRBV12-4 and TRBJ1-5; the D gene is possibly TRBD1 (6 bases). V dropped 1 base and J dropped 6 bases, with 7 bases sitting between them. CDR3 size: 13 residues. CDR3 coding DNA: TGTGCCAGCAGTTTAGAAGGGGGTCAGCCCCAGCATTTT. Translating gives CASSLEGGQPQHF.

As concerns this clonotype: This could be a read error, since a much larger clone is one nucleotide away. V usage is TRBV7-3 and J usage is TRBJ2-7; TRBD2 matches 8 bases. CDR3 length: 14 residues. The germline CDR1 and CDR2 sequences are SGHTA and FQGTGA. CDR3 protein: CASSTGRDSYKQYF. The CDR3 DNA follows: TGTGCCAGCAGCACCGGGAGGGACTCCTACAAGCAGTACTTC.

Points on this clonotype: This could be a read error, since a much larger clone is one nucleotide away. CDR3 DNA sequence: TGCAGTGCTAGTGGCCGGGCAAGCGGGACATCAGGCGGGGAGCTGCTTTTT. Amino acid sequence: CSASGRASGTSGGELLF. The chain employs TRBV20-1 and TRBJ2-2, with a tentative D call TRBD2 (7 bases). This CDR3 is 17 amino acids long. Germline lookup yields CDR1 DFQATT and CDR2 SNEGSKA (reference sequence).

This chain joins TRBV7-8 and TRBJ1-2; D is undetermined. The germline V and J ends were trimmed by 1 base and 3 bases, with 9 bases remaining between them. The CDR3 runs 14 residues. Germline V gene lookup returns CDR1 SGHVS and CDR2 FQNEAQ. CDR3 amino acids: CASSLDGQHYGYTF. DNA of the CDR3: TGTGCCAGCAGCTTAGACGGGCAGCACTATGGCTACACCTTC.

The genes are TRBV7-2 and TRBJ1-2; 7 bases map to TRBD1. V gave up 11 bases and J gave up 7 bases; unmatched junction bases: 22. CDR1 is SGHTA and CDR2 is FQGNSA in the germline V gene. The CDR3 contains 16 residues. The CDR3 nucleotides read TGTGCCTGGAGTATGAACTTCCAAAAGGGGGCTATTGGCTACACCTTC. This translates into CAWSMNFQKGAIGYTF. Full variable domain (remainder filled in from reference TRBV7-2 and TRBJ1-2): GAGVSQSPSNKVTEKGKDVELRCDPISGHTALYWYRQSLGQGLEFLIYFQGNSAPDKSGLPSDRFSAERTGGSVSTLTIQRTQQEDSAVYLCAWSMNFQKGAIGYTFGSGTRLTVV.